This paragraph reports one T cell receptor beta chain. Its matching antigen is unknown. The record originates from a study of CXCR3-negative and CXCR3-positive naive CD8 T cells. Study summary: With about 1.5 +/- 0.3 million reads per library, the TRB reads numbered around 140 million in total. Study outcomes and limitations: For the naive subsets, surface CD5 was similar, and TCR strength was inferred from TRB CDR3 properties. Hydrophobicity of TRB CDR3s was greater in CXCR3-positive naive cells than in CXCR3-negative naive cells. The study found CXCR3 expression partially decreased after cryopreservation and ran most assays on fresh PBMCs. Memory cells differed in TRBV-TRBJ usage, but naive CXCR3-negative and CXCR3-positive cells had similar usage.

cDNA libraries for TRB were generated by 5' RACE incorporating UMI labels. TCRdb re-called the 5' RACE reads and gives one entry per CDR3 protein, without DNA. The table lists about 53,000 distinct CDR3 sequences. Germline V CDR1 and CDR2: SGHRS, YFSETQ. The CDR3 spans 15 residues. The clonotype comes from a human donor in good health. Some clones in this sample may be carry-over from other donors' samples. The sample consisted of naive CXCR3+ CD8+ T cells from blood. Subset here: CD45RO-CCR7+CD27+CD95- naive CD8+ T cells expressing CXCR3 (TNR3+). This chain connects TRBV5-1 to TRBJ2-1; TCRdb lists TRBD1, though no DNA is available to test this call. The CDR3 is CASALVPGTYNEQLF.